The rows below give T cell receptor beta chains drawn from one sample of a study of blood T cell repertoires in COVID-19. Assay used: immunoSEQ multiplex PCR; TCRdb lists only in-frame clones, some missing. The data show 120,000 or so clones, 88% seen once. The material sequenced was peripheral blood. These receptors were collected from a man aged 45-65 years with acute or convalescent COVID-19. Each CDR3 is given with its conserved first and last residue. The order of the fields is J gene, V gene, clone size, D gene, CDR3 protein, CDR3 DNA. A D gene is named only where the DNA matches it firmly. Rows may omit the clone size; those that give it use once, few, many or a size class.

>TRBJ2-7|TRBV5-6|few|.
CASSFVEGEQYF
TGTGCCAGCAGCTTCGTAGAGGGCGAGCAGTACTTC
>TRBJ1-5|TRBV6-2/TRBV6-3|.|.
CASSYTGQPQHF
TGTGCCAGCAGCTATACAGGTCAGCCCCAGCATTTT
>TRBJ2-1|TRBV2|many|.
CASPGGGKQFF
TGTGCCAGCCCGGGCGGGGGCAAGCAGTTCTTC
>TRBJ2-1|TRBV7-6|.|TRBD2
CASSLRAGAYNEQFF
TGTGCCAGCAGCTTAAGAGCGGGAGCCTACAATGAGCAGTTCTTC
>TRBJ2-7|TRBV7-2|once|TRBD2
CASSSGLAGIYEQYF
TGTGCCAGCAGCTCGGGACTAGCGGGAATCTACGAGCAGTACTTC
>TRBJ2-3|TRBV5-1|.|TRBD2
CASSPYRTSGRNYTDTQYF
TGCGCCAGCAGCCCTTACCGGACTAGCGGGAGAAATTACACAGATACGCAGTATTTT
>TRBJ2-2|TRBV30|.|TRBD2
CARTSGTNTGELFF
TGTGCCCGAACTAGCGGGACGAACACCGGGGAGCTGTTTTTT
>TRBJ2-1|TRBV5-1|.|.
CASSFSKPPNEQFF
TGCGCCAGCAGCTTTAGCAAACCCCCAAATGAGCAGTTCTTC
>TRBJ2-2|TRBV12-3/TRBV12-4|once|.
CASSFTGTGELFF
TGTGCCAGCAGTTTTACAGGGACCGGGGAGCTGTTTTTT
>TRBJ2-3|TRBV10-3|.|.
CAPRGGTDTQYF
TGTGCCCCCAGGGGTGGCACAGATACGCAGTATTTT
>TRBJ2-7|TRBV3-1/TRBV3-2|.|.
CASSQTGRSYEQYF
TGTGCCAGCAGCCAGACGGGGAGGTCCTACGAGCAGTACTTC
>TRBJ1-1|TRBV18|once|.
CASSPAAGDTEAFF
TGTGCCAGCTCACCAGCCGCAGGGGACACTGAAGCTTTCTTT
>TRBJ1-5|TRBV2|.|TRBD1
CASQGANQPQHF
TGTGCCAGCCAGGGGGCAAATCAGCCCCAGCATTTT
>TRBJ2-3|TRBV5-1|.|.
CASLQGGGTDTQYF
TGCGCCAGCCTACAGGGAGGGGGCACAGATACGCAGTATTTT
>TRBJ1-2|TRBV5-1|.|.
CASSPSDSNYGYTF
TGCGCCAGCAGCCCATCGGACAGTAACTATGGCTACACCTTC
>TRBJ2-3|TRBV5-4|.|.
CASSYITRSTDTQYF
TGTGCCAGCAGCTATATCACTAGAAGCACAGATACGCAGTATTTT
>TRBJ2-3|TRBV29-1|.|TRBD1
CSVETGASTDTQYF
TGCAGCGTTGAGACAGGGGCTAGCACAGATACGCAGTATTTT
>TRBJ1-2|TRBV27|.|.
CASSLRGNYGYTF
TGTGCCAGCAGTTTAAGGGGGAACTATGGCTACACCTTC
>TRBJ2-1|TRBV7-2|.|.
CASSTQADSNEQFF
TGTGCCAGCAGCACACAAGCGGACAGCAATGAGCAGTTCTTC
>TRBJ2-1|TRBV7-9|.|TRBD2
CASSPLSGFSYNEQFF
TGTGCCAGCAGCCCCCTTAGCGGGTTCTCCTACAATGAGCAGTTCTTC
>TRBJ2-3|TRBV11-2|.|.
CASSLARGETDTQYF
TGTGCCAGCAGCTTAGCGCGGGGAGAAACAGATACGCAGTATTTT
>TRBJ1-3|TRBV10-3|.|.
CAISDSSSGNTIYF
TGTGCCATCAGTGACAGTTCCTCTGGAAACACCATATATTTT
>TRBJ1-2|TRBV5-6|.|.
CASSLDAGRFLSHGYTF
TGTGCCAGCAGCTTGGATGCGGGACGCTTTTTGTCCCATGGCTACACCTTC
>TRBJ2-3|TRBV5-4|.|TRBD2
CASSLSSGSTDTQYF
TGTGCCAGCAGCTTGTCTAGCGGGAGTACAGATACGCAGTATTTT
>TRBJ1-1|TRBV11-3|.|.
CASSISLTGGNTEAFF
TGTGCCAGCAGCATTTCCCTGACAGGAGGGAACACTGAAGCTTTCTTT
>TRBJ2-7|TRBV18|.|.
CASSPAGYEQYF
TGTGCCAGCTCACCGGCAGGGTACGAGCAGTACTTC
>TRBJ1-2|TRBV25-1|.|.
CASRDRSGYGYTF
TGTGCCAGCAGAGACAGGAGTGGCTATGGCTACACCTTC
>TRBJ1-5|TRBV19|.|.
CASTGASNQPQHF
TGTGCCAGTACAGGGGCAAGCAATCAGCCCCAGCATTTT
>TRBJ2-7|TRBV10-2|.|TRBD2
CASSRGLAGDYEQYF
TGCGCCAGCAGTCGCGGACTAGCGGGGGACTACGAGCAGTACTTC
>TRBJ2-5|TRBV7-6|.|TRBD2
CASSLQLAGGPETQYF
TGTGCCAGCAGCTTACAACTAGCGGGAGGGCCAGAGACCCAGTACTTC
>TRBJ2-2|TRBV3-1/TRBV3-2|once|TRBD2
CASSQEGLAGLKSGELFF
TGTGCCAGCAGCCAAGAGGGGCTAGCGGGACTGAAATCCGGGGAGCTGTTTTTT
>TRBJ1-5|TRBV30|.|.
CAWSPQDQPQHF
TGTGCCTGGAGTCCGCAGGATCAGCCCCAGCATTTT
>TRBJ2-3|TRBV3-1/TRBV3-2|.|.
CASSQVPETDTQYF
TGTGCCAGCAGCCAAGTTCCGGAGACAGATACGCAGTATTTT
>TRBJ2-6|TRBV6-6|.|TRBD1
CASSPDTKLTGTGGSGANVLTF
TGTGCCAGCAGTCCCGACACCAAGCTCACCGGGACAGGGGGCTCTGGGGCCAACGTCCTGACTTTC
>TRBJ1-1|TRBV6-6|.|.
CASSYRGSDTEAFF
TGTGCCAGCAGTTACAGGGGTTCGGACACTGAAGCTTTCTTT
>TRBJ2-5|TRBV5-1|.|TRBD2
CASSPYSLAGVETQYF
TGCGCCAGCAGCCCGTACTCACTAGCGGGAGTAGAGACCCAGTACTTC
>TRBJ2-7|TRBV10-3|few|.
CAIRGEEGYLYEQYF
TGTGCCATCAGGGGGGAGGAGGGTTACCTCTACGAGCAGTACTTC
>TRBJ2-7|TRBV12-5|.|TRBD1
CASGRGQAYEQYF
TGTGCTAGTGGACGCGGACAGGCCTACGAGCAGTACTTC
>TRBJ2-7|TRBV6-2/TRBV6-3|.|.
CASSYRLAKVEGYEQYF
TGTGCCAGCAGTTATCGGCTAGCAAAGGTGGAGGGCTACGAGCAGTACTTC
>TRBJ2-3|TRBV18|.|TRBD1
CASSPGQGAGDTQYF
TGTGCCAGCTCACCTGGACAGGGGGCGGGAGATACGCAGTATTTT
>TRBJ1-1|TRBV6-5|.|.
CASSSDSNTEAFF
TGTGCCAGCAGTTCGGACTCGAACACTGAAGCTTTCTTT
>TRBJ2-7|TRBV9|once|.
CASSVLAGPSYEQYF
TGTGCCAGCAGCGTATTGGCGGGACCCTCCTACGAGCAGTACTTC
>TRBJ2-7|TRBV9|.|.
CASSVVGQGDEQYF
TGTGCCAGCAGCGTAGTCGGCCAGGGCGACGAGCAGTACTTC
>TRBJ2-2|TRBV15|.|.
CATSRDLQANTGELFF
TGTGCCACCAGCAGAGATTTACAAGCGAACACCGGGGAGCTGTTTTTT
>TRBJ1-4|TRBV5-5|once|.
CASSLWVREEGEKLFF
TGTGCCAGCAGCTTGTGGGTGAGGGAGGAAGGTGAAAAACTGTTTTTT
>TRBJ2-1|TRBV6-5|.|TRBD1
CASSYSTGETDNEQFF
TGTGCCAGCAGTTACTCGACAGGGGAAACGGACAATGAGCAGTTCTTC
>TRBJ2-1|TRBV9|.|TRBD2
CASLGKGLAGAEEQFF
TGTGCCAGCTTGGGGAAGGGACTAGCGGGAGCGGAGGAGCAGTTCTTC
>TRBJ2-6|TRBV6-6|few|.
CASSYGGSGANVLTF
TGTGCCAGCAGTTATGGAGGGTCTGGGGCCAACGTCCTGACTTTC
>TRBJ2-2|TRBV19|.|.
CASSGRQDKNTGELFF
TGTGCCAGTAGTGGAAGACAGGACAAGAACACCGGGGAGCTGTTTTTT
>TRBJ1-4|TRBV19|.|TRBD1
CASRGTGAEKLFF
TGTGCCAGTCGGGGGACAGGGGCTGAAAAACTGTTTTTT
>TRBJ2-1|TRBV7-2|.|.
CASSLAVGAGEQFF
TGTGCCAGCAGCTTAGCCGTTGGGGCAGGTGAGCAGTTCTTC
>TRBJ2-5|TRBV11-3|.|TRBD2
CASSLRTSGRGGCQETQYF
TGTGCCAGCAGCCTTAGGACTAGCGGGAGGGGGGGTTGCCAAGAGACCCAGTACTTC
>TRBJ2-5|TRBV5-8|.|TRBD1
CASSLWHTRGLQETQYF
TGTGCCAGCAGCTTGTGGCACACCAGGGGGCTCCAAGAGACCCAGTACTTC
>TRBJ2-7|TRBV5-1|.|.
CASSLEVTGEQYF
TGCGCCAGCAGCTTGGAGGTAACGGGCGAGCAGTACTTC
>TRBJ2-4|TRBV4-1|.|.
CASSQEDITAKNIQYF
TGCGCCAGCAGCCAAGAAGACATTACAGCCAAAAACATTCAGTACTTC